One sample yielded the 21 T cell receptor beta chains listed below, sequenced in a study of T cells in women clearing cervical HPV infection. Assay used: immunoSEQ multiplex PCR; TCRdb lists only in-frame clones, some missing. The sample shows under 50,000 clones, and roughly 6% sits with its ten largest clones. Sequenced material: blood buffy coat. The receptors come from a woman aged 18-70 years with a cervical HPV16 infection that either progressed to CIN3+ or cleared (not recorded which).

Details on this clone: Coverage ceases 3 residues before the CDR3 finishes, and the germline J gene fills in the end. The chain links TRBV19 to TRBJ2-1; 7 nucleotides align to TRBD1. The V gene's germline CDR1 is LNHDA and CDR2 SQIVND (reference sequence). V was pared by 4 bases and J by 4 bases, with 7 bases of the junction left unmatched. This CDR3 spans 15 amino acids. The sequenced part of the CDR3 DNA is TGTGCCAGTAGTACACTAGACAGGGTATACAATGAG. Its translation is CASSTLDRVYNE. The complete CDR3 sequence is CASSTLDRVYNEQFF.

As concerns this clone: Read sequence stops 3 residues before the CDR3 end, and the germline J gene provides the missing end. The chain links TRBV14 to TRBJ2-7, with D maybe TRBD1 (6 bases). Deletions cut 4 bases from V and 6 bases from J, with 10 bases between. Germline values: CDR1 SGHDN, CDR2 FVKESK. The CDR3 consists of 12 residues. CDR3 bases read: TGTGCCAGCAGCCCAGGACAGAGCGAG. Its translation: CASSPGQSE. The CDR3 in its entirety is CASSPGQSEQYF.

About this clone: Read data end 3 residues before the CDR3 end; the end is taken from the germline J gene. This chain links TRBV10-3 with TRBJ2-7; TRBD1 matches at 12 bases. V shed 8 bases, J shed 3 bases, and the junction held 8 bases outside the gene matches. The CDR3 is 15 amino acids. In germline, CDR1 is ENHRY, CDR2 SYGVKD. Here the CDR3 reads CAIRGGQGAVYEQYF. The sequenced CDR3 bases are TGTGCCATCCGCGGGGGACAGGGGGCAGTCTACGAG.

The CDR3 loop reads CASKAGQDGNQPQHF. CDR3 DNA, as far as it was read: TGTGCCAGTAAGGCTGGACAGGACGGCAATCAGCCC. The genes are TRBV19 and TRBJ1-5; the match to TRBD1 covers 7 bases. The CDR3 end is not reached by the read, which stops 3 residues before it; the germline J gene fills it in. V dropped 7 bases and J dropped 2; count of bases not matched to a gene: 8. The V gene's germline CDR1 is LNHDA and CDR2 SQIVND (reference sequence). The CDR3 runs 15 residues. Based on the CDR3 plus reference TRBV19 and TRBJ1-5, the full variable domain is DGGITQSPKYLFRKEGQNVTLSCEQNLNHDAMYWYRQDPGQGLRLIYYSQIVNDFQKGDIAEGYSVSREKKESFPLTVTSAQKNPTAFYLCASKAGQDGNQPQHFGDGTRLSIL.

The sequenced CDR3 bases are TGTGCCAGTAGTATAATGACAGGGGGCTTCTACGAG. This encodes CASSIMTGGFYE. The whole CDR3 protein is CASSIMTGGFYEQYF. The chain has TRBV19 and TRBJ2-7, with TRBD1 matching 10 bases. The CDR3 extends 3 residues past the end of the read, so its final part is completed from the germline J gene. CDR3 length equals 15 residues. The V and J ends lost 2 bases and 3 bases, in that order; junction bases with no gene match: 4. CDR1 and CDR2 (germline): LNHDA, SQIVND (reference sequence).

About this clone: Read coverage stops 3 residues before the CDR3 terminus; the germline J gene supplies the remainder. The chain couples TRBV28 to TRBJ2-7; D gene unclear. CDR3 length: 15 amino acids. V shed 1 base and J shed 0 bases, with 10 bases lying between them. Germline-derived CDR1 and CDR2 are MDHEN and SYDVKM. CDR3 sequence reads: CASSLSPPHSYEQYF. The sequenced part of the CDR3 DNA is TGTGCCAGCAGTTTATCTCCCCCACACTCCTACGAG.

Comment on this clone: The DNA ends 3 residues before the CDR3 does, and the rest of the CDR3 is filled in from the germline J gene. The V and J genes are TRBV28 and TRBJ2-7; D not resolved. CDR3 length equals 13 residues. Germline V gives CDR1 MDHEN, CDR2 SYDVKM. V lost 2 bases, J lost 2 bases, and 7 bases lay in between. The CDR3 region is CASSLNLAYEQYF. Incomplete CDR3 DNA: TGTGCCAGCAGTTTAAATTTAGCCTACGAG.

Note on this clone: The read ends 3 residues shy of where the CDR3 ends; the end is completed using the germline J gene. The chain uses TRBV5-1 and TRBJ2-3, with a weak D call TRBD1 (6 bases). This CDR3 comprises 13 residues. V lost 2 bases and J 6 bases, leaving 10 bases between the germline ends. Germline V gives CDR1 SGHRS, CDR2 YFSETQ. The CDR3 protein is CASSFQGLDTQYF. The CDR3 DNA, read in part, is TGCGCCAGCAGCTTTCAGGGGTTGGATACG.

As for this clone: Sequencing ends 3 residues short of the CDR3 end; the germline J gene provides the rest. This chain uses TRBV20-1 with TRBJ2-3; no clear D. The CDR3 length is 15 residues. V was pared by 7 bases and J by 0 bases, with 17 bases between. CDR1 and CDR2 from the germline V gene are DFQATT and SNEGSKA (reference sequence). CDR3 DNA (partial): TGCAGTGTCGCCCCCCTAGTTCTGAGCACAGATACG. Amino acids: CSVAPLVLSTDT. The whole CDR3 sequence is CSVAPLVLSTDTQYF.

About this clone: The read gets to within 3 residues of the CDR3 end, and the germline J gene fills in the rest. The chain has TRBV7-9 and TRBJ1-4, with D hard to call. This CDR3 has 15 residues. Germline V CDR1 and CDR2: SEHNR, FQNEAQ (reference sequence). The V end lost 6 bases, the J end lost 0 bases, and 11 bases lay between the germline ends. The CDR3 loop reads CASSSQSATNEKLFF. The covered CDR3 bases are TGTGCCAGCAGTTCCCAGAGTGCAACTAATGAAAAA.

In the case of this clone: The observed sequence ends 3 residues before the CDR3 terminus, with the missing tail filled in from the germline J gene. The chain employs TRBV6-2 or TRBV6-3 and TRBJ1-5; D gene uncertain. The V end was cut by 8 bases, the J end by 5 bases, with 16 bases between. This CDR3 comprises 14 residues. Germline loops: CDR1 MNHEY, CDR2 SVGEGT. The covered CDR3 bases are TGTGCCAGCTCCAAGACAAACCAATATCAGCCC. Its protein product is CASSKTNQYQP. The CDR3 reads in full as CASSKTNQYQPQHF.

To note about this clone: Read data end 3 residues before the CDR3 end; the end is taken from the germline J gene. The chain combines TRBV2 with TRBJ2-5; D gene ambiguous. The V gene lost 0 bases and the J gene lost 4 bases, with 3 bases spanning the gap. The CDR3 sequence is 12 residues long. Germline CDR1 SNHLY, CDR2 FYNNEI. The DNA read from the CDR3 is TGTGCCAGCAGTGAAGCGCGAGAGACC. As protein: CASSEARET. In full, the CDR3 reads CASSEARETQYF.

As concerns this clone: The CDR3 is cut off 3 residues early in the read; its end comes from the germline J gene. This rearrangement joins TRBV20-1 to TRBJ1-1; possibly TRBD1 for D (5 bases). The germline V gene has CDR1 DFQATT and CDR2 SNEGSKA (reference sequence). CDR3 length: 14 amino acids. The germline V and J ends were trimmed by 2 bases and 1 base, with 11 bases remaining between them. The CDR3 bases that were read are TGCAGTGCTAGACTACGGGGGGAGAACACTGAA. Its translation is CSARLRGENTE. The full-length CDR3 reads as CSARLRGENTEAFF.

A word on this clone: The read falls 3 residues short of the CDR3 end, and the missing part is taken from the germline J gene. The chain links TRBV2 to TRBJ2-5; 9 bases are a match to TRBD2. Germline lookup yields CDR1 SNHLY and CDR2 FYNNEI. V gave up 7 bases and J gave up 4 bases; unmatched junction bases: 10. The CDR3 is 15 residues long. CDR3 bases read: TGTGCCAGCACCTTAGCGGGGGTAGAGGGAGAGACC. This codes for CASTLAGVEGET. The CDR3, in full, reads CASTLAGVEGETQYF.

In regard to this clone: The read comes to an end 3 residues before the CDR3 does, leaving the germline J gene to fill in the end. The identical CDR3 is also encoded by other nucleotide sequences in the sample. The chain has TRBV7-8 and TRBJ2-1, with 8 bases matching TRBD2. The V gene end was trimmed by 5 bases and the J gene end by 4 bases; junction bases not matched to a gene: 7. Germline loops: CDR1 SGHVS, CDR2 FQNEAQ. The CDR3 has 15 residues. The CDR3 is CASSRTSGAYNEQFF. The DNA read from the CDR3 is TGTGCCAGCAGCCGAACTAGCGGAGCTTACAATGAG.

CDR3 in amino acids: CSARRVLAGGPGYEQYF. CDR3 DNA (partial): TGCAGTGCTAGGAGGGTGCTAGCGGGAGGGCCAGGCTACGAG. The V gene is TRBV20-1, the J gene TRBJ2-7; 12 bases map to TRBD2. The read falls 3 residues short of the CDR3 end, and the missing part is taken from the germline J gene. Trimming removed 3 bases from V and 3 bases from J; junction bases left unmatched: 12. Germline CDR1 DFQATT, CDR2 SNEGSKA (reference sequence). The CDR3 spans 17 residues.

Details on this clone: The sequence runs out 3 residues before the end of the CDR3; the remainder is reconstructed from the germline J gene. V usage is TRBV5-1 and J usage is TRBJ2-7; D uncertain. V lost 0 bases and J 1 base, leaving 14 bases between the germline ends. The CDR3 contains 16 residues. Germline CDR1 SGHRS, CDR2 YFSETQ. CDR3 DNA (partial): TGCGCCAGCAGCTTGGTGACACTGCAGGCATCCTACGAG. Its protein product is CASSLVTLQASYE. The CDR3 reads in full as CASSLVTLQASYEQYF.

The sequenced CDR3 bases are TGTGCCAGCAGTACCCCCGGGAACACTGAA. It is translated as CASSTPGNTE. In full, the CDR3 is CASSTPGNTEAFF. The chain joins TRBV28 to TRBJ1-1; D gene unclear. Coverage ceases 3 residues before the CDR3 finishes, and the germline J gene fills in the end. The CDR3 consists of 13 residues. The V gene lost 5 bases and the J gene lost 1 base, with 8 bases spanning the gap. Germline values: CDR1 MDHEN, CDR2 SYDVKM. Drawing the rest from reference TRBV28 and TRBJ1-1, the complete variable domain is DVKVTQSSRYLVKRTGEKVFLECVQDMDHENMFWYRQDPGLGLRLIYFSYDVKMKEKGDIPEGYSVSREKKERFSLILESASTNQTSMYLCASSTPGNTEAFFGQGTRLTVV.

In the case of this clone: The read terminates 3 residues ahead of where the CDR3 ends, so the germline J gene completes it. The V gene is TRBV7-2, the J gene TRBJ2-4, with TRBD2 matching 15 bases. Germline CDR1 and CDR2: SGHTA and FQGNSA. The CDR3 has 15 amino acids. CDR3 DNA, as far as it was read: TGTGCCAGCAGCCCAGGACTAGCGGGAGGGCAGGAT. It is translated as CASSPGLAGGQD. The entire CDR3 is CASSPGLAGGQDQYF.

The chain's CDR3 is CASGRTGSGNEQFF. The sequenced part of the CDR3 DNA is TGCGCCAGCGGAAGGACAGGGAGTGGGAATGAG. The chain recombines TRBV5-1 with TRBJ2-1; the match to TRBD1 covers 8 bases. Read coverage stops 3 residues before the CDR3 terminus; the germline J gene supplies the remainder. Trimming cost V 7 bases and J 7 bases; bases outside gene matches: 10. Germline V gene sequence: CDR1 SGHRS, CDR2 YFSETQ. The CDR3 has 14 amino acids.

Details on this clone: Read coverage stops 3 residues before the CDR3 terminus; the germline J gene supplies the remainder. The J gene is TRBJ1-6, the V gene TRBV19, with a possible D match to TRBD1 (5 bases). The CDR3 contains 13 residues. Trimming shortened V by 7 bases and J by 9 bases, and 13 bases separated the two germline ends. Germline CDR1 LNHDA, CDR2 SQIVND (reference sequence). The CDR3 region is CASTGQGSSPLHF. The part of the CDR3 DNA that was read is TGTGCCAGTACCGGGCAGGGCTCTTCACCC.